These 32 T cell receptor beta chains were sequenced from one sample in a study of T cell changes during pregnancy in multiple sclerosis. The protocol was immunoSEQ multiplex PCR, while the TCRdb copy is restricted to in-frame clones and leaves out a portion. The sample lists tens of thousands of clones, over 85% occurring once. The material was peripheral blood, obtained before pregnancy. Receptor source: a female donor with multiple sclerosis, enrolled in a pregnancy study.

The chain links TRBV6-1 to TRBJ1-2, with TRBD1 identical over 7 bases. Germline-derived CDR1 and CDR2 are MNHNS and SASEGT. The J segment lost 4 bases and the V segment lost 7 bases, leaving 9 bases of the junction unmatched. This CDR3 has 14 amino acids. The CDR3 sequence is CASTSGQLFYGYTF. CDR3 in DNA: TGTGCCAGCACCTCGGGACAGCTCTTCTATGGCTACACCTTC.

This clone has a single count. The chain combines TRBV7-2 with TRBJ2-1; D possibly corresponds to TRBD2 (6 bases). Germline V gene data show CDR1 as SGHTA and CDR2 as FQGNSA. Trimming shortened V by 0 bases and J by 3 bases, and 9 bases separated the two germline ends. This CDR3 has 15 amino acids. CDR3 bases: TGTGCCAGCAGCTTAGCGATTAGCGGCTACAATGAGCAGTTCTTC. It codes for CASSLAISGYNEQFF.

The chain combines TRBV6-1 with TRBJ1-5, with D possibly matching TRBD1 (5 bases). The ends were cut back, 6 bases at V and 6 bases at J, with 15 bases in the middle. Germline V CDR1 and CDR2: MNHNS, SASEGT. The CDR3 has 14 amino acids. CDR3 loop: CASRGDFLSQPQHF. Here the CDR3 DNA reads TGTGCCAGCAGAGGGGACTTTTTAAGTCAGCCCCAGCATTTT.

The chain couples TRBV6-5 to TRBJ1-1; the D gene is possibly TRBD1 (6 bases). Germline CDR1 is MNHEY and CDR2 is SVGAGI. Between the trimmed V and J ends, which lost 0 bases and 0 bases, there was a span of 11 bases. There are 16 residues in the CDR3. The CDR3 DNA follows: TGTGCCAGCAGTTACTCCTTGGACAGCATGAACACTGAAGCTTTCTTT. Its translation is CASSYSLDSMNTEAFF.

CDR3 sequence (DNA): TGTGCCAGCAGTTTACGGGGCGGGGCGCGGCACAATGAGCAGTTCTTC. It specifies CASSLRGGARHNEQFF. The V and J genes are TRBV28 and TRBJ2-1; a possible D gene is TRBD2 (6 bases). The CDR3 has 16 amino acids. CDR1 and CDR2 from the germline V gene are MDHEN and SYDVKM. V was clipped by 2 bases and J by 5 bases, with 16 bases between them.

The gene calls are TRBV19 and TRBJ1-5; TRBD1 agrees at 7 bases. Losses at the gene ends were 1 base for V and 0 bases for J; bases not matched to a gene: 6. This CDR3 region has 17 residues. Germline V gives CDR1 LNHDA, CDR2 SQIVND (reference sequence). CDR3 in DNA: TGTGCCAGTAGTATAGCAGGGGGGTACGATAGCAATCAGCCCCAGCATTTT. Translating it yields CASSIAGGYDSNQPQHF.

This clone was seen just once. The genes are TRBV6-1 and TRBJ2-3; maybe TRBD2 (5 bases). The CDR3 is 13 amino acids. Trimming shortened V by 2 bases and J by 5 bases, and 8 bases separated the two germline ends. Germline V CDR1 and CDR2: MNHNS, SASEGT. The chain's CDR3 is CASSEQRGDTQYF. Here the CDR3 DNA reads TGTGCCAGCAGTGAACAACGGGGAGATACGCAGTATTTT.

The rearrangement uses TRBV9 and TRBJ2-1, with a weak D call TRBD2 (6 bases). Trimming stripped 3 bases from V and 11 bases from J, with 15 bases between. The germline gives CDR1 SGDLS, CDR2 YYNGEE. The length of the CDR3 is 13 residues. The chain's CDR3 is CASSADSGLKQFF. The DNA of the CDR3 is TGTGCCAGCAGCGCCGACTCGGGACTTAAGCAGTTCTTC. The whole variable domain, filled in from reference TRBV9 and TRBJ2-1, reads DSGVTQTPKHLITATGQRVTLRCSPRSGDLSVYWYQQSLDQGLQFLIQYYNGEERAKGNILERFSAQQFPDLHSELNLSSLELGDSALYFCASSADSGLKQFFGPGTRLTVL.

CDR3 sequence reads: CASMGDWDNEQFF. For the CDR3, the DNA is TGTGCCAGCATGGGGGACTGGGACAATGAGCAGTTCTTC. The rearrangement joins TRBV6-6 to TRBJ2-1; possibly TRBD2 for D (6 bases). The germline V gene encodes CDR1 MNHNY and CDR2 SVGAGI (reference sequence). The CDR3 has 13 residues. Trimming removed 7 bases from V and 5 bases from J, with 12 bases in between.

The CDR3 nucleotides read TGCGCCAGCAGTCTCTCAGAGGCAACTAATGAAAAACTGTTTTTT. Translation: CASSLSEATNEKLFF. The rearrangement links TRBV5-1 to TRBJ1-4; D is unclear. Germline V gene sequence: CDR1 SGHRS, CDR2 YFSETQ. The CDR3 runs 15 residues. The V end was cut by 5 bases, the J end by 0 bases, with 11 bases between.

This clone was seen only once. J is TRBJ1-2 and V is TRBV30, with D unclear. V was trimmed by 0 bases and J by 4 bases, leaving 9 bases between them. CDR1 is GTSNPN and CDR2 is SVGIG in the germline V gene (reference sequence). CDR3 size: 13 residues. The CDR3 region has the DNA TGTGCCTGGAGTGTACGGGAGGGCTATGGCTACACCTTC. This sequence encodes CAWSVREGYGYTF.

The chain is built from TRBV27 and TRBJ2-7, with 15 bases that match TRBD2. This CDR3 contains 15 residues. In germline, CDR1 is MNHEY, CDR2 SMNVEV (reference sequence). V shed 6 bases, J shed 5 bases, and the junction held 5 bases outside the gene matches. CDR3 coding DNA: TGTGCCAGCAGCTGGACTAGCGGGAGGGTAAACGAGCAGTACTTC. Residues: CASSWTSGRVNEQYF.

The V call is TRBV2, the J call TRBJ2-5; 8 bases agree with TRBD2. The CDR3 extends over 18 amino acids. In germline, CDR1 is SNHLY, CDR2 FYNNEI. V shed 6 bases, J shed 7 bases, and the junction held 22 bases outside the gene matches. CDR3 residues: CASSSLGVVAGGIGTQYF. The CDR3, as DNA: TGTGCCAGCAGCTCCCTCGGGGTCGTCGCGGGGGGAATCGGGACCCAGTACTTC.

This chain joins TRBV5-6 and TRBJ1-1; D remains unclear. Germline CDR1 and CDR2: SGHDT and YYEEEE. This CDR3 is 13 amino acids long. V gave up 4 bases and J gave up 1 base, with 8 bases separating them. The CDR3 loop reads CASSGGRNTEAFF. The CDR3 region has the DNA TGTGCCAGCAGCGGCGGGAGGAACACTGAAGCTTTCTTT.

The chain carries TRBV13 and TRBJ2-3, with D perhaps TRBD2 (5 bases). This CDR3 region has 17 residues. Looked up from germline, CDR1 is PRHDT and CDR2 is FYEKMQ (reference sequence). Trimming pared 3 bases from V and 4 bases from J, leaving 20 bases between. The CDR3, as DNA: TGTGCCAGCAGCTTCAGGACCGGGGAAGGGTCAGCAGATACGCAGTATTTT. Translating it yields CASSFRTGEGSADTQYF.

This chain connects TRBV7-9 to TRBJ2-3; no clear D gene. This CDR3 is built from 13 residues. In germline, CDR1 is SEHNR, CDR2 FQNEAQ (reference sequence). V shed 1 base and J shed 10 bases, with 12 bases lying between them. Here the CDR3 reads CASSLESLGAQYF. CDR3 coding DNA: TGTGCCAGCAGCTTAGAGAGTCTTGGTGCGCAGTATTTT.

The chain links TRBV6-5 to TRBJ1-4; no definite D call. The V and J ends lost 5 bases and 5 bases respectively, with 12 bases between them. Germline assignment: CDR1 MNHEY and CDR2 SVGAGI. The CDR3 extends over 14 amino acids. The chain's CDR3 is CASSDPGKNEKLFF. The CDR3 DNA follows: TGTGCCAGCAGTGACCCCGGGAAAAATGAAAAACTGTTTTTT.

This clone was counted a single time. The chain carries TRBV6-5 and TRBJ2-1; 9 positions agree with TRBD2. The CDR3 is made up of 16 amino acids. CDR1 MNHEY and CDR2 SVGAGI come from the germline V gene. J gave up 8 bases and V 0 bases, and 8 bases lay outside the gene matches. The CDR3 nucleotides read TGTGCCAGCAGTTACTCCGGCGGGAGGGCCAACTATGAGCAGTTCTTC. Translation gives CASSYSGGRANYEQFF.

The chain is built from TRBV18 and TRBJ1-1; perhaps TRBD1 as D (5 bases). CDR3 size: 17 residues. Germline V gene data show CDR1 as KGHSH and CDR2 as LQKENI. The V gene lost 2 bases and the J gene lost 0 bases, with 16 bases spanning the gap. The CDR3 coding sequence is TGTGCCAGCTCACCAACGCAGGGAGGTTTAATGAACACTGAAGCTTTCTTT. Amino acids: CASSPTQGGLMNTEAFF. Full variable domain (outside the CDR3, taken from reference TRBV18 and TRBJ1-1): NAGVMQNPRHLVRRRGQEARLRCSPMKGHSHVYWYRQLPEEGLKFMVYLQKENIIDESGMPKERFSAEFPKEGPSILRIQQVVRGDSAAYFCASSPTQGGLMNTEAFFGQGTRLTVV.

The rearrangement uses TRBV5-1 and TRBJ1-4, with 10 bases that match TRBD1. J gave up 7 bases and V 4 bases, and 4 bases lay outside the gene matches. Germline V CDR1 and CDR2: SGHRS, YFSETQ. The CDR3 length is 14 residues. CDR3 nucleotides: TGCGCCAGCAGCCAGGACAGGGGGAGTGAAAAACTGTTTTTT. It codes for CASSQDRGSEKLFF. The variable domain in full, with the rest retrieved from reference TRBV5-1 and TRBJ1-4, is KAGVTQTPRYLIKTRGQQVTLSCSPISGHRSVSWYQQTPGQGLQFLFEYFSETQRNKGNFPGRFSGRQFSNSRSEMNVSTLELGDSALYLCASSQDRGSEKLFFGSGTQLSVL.

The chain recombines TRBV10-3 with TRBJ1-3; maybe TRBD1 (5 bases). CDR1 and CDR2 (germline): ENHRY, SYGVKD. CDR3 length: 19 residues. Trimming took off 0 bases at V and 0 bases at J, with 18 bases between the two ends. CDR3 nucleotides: TGTGCCATCAGTGAGTCGTATTTTGGGGGGACGCGCTCTGGAAACACCATATATTTT. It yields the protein CAISESYFGGTRSGNTIYF.

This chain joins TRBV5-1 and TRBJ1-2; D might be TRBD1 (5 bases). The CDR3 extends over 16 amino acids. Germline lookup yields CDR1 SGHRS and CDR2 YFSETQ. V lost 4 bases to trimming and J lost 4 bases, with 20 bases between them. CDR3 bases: TGCGCCAGCAGCCCTCTGGTAGGGGAGGAAGGCTATGGCTACACCTTC. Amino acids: CASSPLVGEEGYGYTF.

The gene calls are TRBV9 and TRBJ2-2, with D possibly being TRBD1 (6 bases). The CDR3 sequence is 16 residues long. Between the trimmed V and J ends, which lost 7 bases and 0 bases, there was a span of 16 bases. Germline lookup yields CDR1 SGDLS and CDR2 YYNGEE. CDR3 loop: CASRRGQYANTGELFF. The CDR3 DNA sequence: TGTGCCAGCCGACGCGGACAGTACGCGAACACCGGGGAGCTGTTTTTT.

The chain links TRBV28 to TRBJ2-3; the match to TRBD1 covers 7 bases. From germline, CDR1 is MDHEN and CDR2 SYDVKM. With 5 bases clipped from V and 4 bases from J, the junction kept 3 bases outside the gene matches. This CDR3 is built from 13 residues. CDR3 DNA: TGTGCCAGCAGTGGAGACAGGGCAGATACGCAGTATTTT. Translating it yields CASSGDRADTQYF.

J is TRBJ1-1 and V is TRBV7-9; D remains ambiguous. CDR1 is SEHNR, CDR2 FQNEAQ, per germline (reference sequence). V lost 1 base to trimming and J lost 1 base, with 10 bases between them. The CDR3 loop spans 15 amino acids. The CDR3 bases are TGTGCCAGCAGCTTAGGGTCTGGGCCGAACACTGAAGCTTTCTTT. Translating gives CASSLGSGPNTEAFF.

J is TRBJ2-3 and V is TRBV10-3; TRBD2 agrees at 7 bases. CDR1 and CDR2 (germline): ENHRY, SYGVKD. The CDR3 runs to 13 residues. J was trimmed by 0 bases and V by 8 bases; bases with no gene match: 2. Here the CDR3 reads CAIRAGSTDTQYF. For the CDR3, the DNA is TGTGCCATCCGAGCGGGGAGCACAGATACGCAGTATTTT.

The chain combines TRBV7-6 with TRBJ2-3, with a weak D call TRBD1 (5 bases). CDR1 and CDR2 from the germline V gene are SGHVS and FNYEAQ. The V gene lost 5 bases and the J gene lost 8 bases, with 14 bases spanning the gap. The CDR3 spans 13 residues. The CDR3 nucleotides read TGTGCCAGCAGCCAACGCCCAGACAGTACGCAGTATTTT. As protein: CASSQRPDSTQYF.

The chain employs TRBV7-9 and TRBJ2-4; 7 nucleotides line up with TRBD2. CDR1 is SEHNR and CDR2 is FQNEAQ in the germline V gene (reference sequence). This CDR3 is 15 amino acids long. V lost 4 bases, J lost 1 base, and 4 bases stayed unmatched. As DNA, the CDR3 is TGTGCCAGCAGCTCCCGGGGAGGGGCCAAAAACATTCAGTACTTC. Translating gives CASSSRGGAKNIQYF.

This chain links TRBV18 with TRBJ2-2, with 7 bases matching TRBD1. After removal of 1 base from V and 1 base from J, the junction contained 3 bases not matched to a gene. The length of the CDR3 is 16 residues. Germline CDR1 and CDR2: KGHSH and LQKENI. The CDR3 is CASSPLRDRNTGELFF. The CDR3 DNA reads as TGTGCCAGCTCACCACTACGGGACAGGAACACCGGGGAGCTGTTTTTT.

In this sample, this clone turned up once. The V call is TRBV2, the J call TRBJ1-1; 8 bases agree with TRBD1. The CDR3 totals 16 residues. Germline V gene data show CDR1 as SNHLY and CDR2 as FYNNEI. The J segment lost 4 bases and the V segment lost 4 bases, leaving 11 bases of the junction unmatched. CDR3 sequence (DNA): TGTGCCAGCAGTGTAGCCAGTCCCGGACAGGGCACTGAAGCTTTCTTT. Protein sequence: CASSVASPGQGTEAFF.

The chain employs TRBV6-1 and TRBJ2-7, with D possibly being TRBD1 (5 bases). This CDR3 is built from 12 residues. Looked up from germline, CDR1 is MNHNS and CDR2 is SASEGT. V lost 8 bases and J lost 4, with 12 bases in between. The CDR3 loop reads CASRLAGYEQYF. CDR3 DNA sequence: TGTGCCAGCCGCCTCGCAGGGTACGAGCAGTACTTC.

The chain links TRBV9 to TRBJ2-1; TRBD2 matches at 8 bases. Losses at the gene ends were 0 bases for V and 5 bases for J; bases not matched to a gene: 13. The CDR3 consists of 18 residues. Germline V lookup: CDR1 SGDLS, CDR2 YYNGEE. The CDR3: CASSVVPRGSGRDNEQFF. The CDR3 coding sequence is TGTGCCAGCAGCGTAGTCCCCCGGGGGAGCGGGAGAGACAATGAGCAGTTCTTC.